A single sample is the source of the 20 T cell receptor beta chains below, sequenced in a study of T-cell reconstitution after alpha-beta-depleted transplantation in children. Unique molecular identifiers were used to barcode this TCRbeta library. TCRdb reprocessed the PCR reads via MiXCR and lists one record per CDR3 protein. The data show 350,000 to 450,000 distinct CDR3 sequences, roughly 20% seen once. The sequencing here drew on PBMCs from the stem cell graft donor, taken from the stem cell graft. Receptor source: a human donor who donated a stem cell graft to a child with acute myeloid leukemia.

This clonotype occurred many times. The chain employs TRBV20-1 and TRBJ2-2; unclear D gene. The CDR3 length is 12 residues. Trimming removed 3 bases at V and 4 bases at J, with 6 bases between. Germline V gene data show CDR1 as DFQATT and CDR2 as SNEGSKA (reference sequence). The CDR3, as DNA: TGCAGTGCTAGGCTGGGCACCGGGGAGCTGTTTTTT. Amino acid sequence: CSARLGTGELFF.

This clonotype was seen many times. The rearrangement links TRBV12-3 or TRBV12-4 to TRBJ2-7; TRBD1 matches 10 bases. The CDR3 contains 14 residues. Trimming cost V 4 bases and J 6 bases; bases outside gene matches: 6. In DNA form, the CDR3 reads TGTGCCAGCAGTTCCCGGGACAGGGGAACCGAGCAGTACTTC. Its translation is CASSSRDRGTEQYF.

J is TRBJ2-5 and V is TRBV25-1; D not certain. The CDR3 length is 14 residues. V was trimmed by 3 bases and J by 2 bases, leaving 10 bases between them. Germline CDR1 reads MGHDK; CDR2 reads SYGVNS. CDR3 sequence: CASSDSTQQETQYF. The DNA for the CDR3 is TGTGCCAGCAGTGACAGTACTCAGCAAGAGACCCAGTACTTC.

Ten or more counts support this clonotype. This chain links TRBV20-1 with TRBJ2-5; 8 bases map to TRBD1. The CDR3 extends over 14 amino acids. The germline gives CDR1 DFQATT, CDR2 SNEGSKA (reference sequence). V lost 4 bases, J lost 5 bases, and 9 bases stayed unmatched. Here the CDR3 reads CSATRQGQRETQYF. The CDR3 DNA sequence: TGCAGTGCTACCCGACAGGGGCAGAGGGAGACCCAGTACTTC.

This clonotype occurred a few times. V and J are TRBV5-1 and TRBJ2-1, with TRBD1 matching over 11 bases. This CDR3 is built from 15 residues. Germline-derived CDR1 and CDR2 are SGHRS and YFSETQ. V shed 4 bases, J shed 5 bases, and the junction held 5 bases outside the gene matches. This CDR3 reads CASSGWGQGDNEQFF. CDR3 nucleotides: TGCGCCAGCAGCGGGTGGGGACAGGGGGACAATGAGCAGTTCTTC.

This clonotype was counted ten times or more. The chain couples TRBV28 to TRBJ2-7, with TRBD2 matching over 8 bases. Germline V lookup: CDR1 MDHEN, CDR2 SYDVKM. This CDR3 spans 13 amino acids. This chain's CDR3 is CATGIAGTYEQYF. For the CDR3, the DNA is TGTGCTACAGGGATAGCGGGAACTTACGAGCAGTACTTC. Complete variable domain (other parts from reference TRBV28 and TRBJ2-7): DVKVTQSSRYLVKRTGEKVFLECVQDMDHENMFWYRQDPGLGLRLIYFSYDVKMKEKGDIPEGYSVSREKKERFSLILESASTNQTSMYLCATGIAGTYEQYFGPGTRLTVT.

The rearrangement joins TRBV6-4 to TRBJ1-1; D gene uncertain. V lost 0 bases and J 1 base, leaving 6 bases between the germline ends. This CDR3 region has 14 residues. CDR1 is MRHNA and CDR2 is SNTAGT in the germline V gene. This CDR3 is CASSDSSRNTEAFF. Here the CDR3 DNA reads TGTGCCAGCAGTGACTCTAGCAGGAACACTGAAGCTTTCTTT.

The chain recombines TRBV12-3 or TRBV12-4 with TRBJ1-1; D possibly corresponds to TRBD1 (5 bases). CDR3 size: 14 residues. V dropped 6 bases and J dropped 4 bases, with 15 bases sitting between them. For the CDR3, the DNA is TGTGCCAGCAGGAGTGCCCAGGGTTTCACTGAAGCTTTCTTT. Encoded protein: CASRSAQGFTEAFF.

This clonotype occurred a few times. The gene calls are TRBV6-1 and TRBJ2-5; 8 bases match TRBD2. Germline V lookup: CDR1 MNHNS, CDR2 SASEGT. The CDR3 length is 17 residues. J was trimmed by 0 bases and V by 3 bases; bases with no gene match: 9. CDR3 sequence reads: CASSDKSASGYQETQYF. The CDR3 bases are TGTGCCAGCAGTGATAAATCGGCTAGCGGGTACCAAGAGACCCAGTACTTC.

This clonotype was seen repeatedly, ten times or more. The rearrangement links TRBV27 to TRBJ2-3; a weak D match, TRBD1 (6 bases). The V and J ends lost 8 bases and 5 bases respectively, with 14 bases between them. Germline assignment: CDR1 MNHEY and CDR2 SMNVEV (reference sequence). CDR3 length: 13 residues. Written as DNA, the CDR3 is TGTGCCAGCCGCAACTACAGGGAAGATACGCAGTATTTT. This gives the protein CASRNYREDTQYF.

The chain carries TRBV12-3 or TRBV12-4 and TRBJ2-1; 12 bases are a match to TRBD2. V trimming: 1 base; J trimming: 9 bases; junction bases outside the gene matches: 1. This CDR3 contains 14 residues. CDR3 nucleotides: TGTGCCAGCAGTTTAGAACTAGCGGGAGGTGAGCAGTTCTTC. It encodes CASSLELAGGEQFF.

This chain uses TRBV12-3 or TRBV12-4 with TRBJ1-4, with D unclear. The V end was cut by 8 bases, the J end by 8 bases, with 18 bases between. The CDR3 loop spans 14 amino acids. CDR3: CASGRRGMGEKLFF. CDR3 in DNA: TGTGCCAGCGGGCGGCGGGGAATGGGAGAAAAACTGTTTTTT.

The chain couples TRBV15 to TRBJ2-7, with TRBD2 identical over 14 bases. The V and J ends lost 5 bases and 2 bases, in that order; junction bases with no gene match: 2. The CDR3 runs 15 residues. Germline CDR1 reads LNHNV; CDR2 reads YYDKDF (reference sequence). The CDR3 protein is CATSEGLAGAYEQYF. DNA of the CDR3: TGTGCCACCAGCGAGGGACTAGCGGGAGCCTACGAGCAGTACTTC.

This clonotype was counted only a few times. The chain joins TRBV10-2 to TRBJ1-5; 7 bases agree with TRBD1. Trimming cost V 3 bases and J 4 bases; bases outside gene matches: 9. Germline CDR1 is WSHSY and CDR2 is SAAADI. The CDR3 has 16 residues. CDR3: CASSEGGLRRNQPQHF. CDR3 sequence (DNA): TGCGCCAGCAGTGAAGGGGGCCTACGAAGAAATCAGCCCCAGCATTTT.

The V call is TRBV10-3, the J call TRBJ2-2, with TRBD2 as a possible D gene (6 bases). CDR1 ENHRY and CDR2 SYGVKD come from the germline V gene. Trimming took off 4 bases at V and 5 bases at J, with 11 bases between the two ends. This CDR3 is 14 amino acids long. For the CDR3, the DNA is TGTGCCATCAGTGGATCGGGGGAGACCGGGGAGCTGTTTTTT. Translation gives CAISGSGETGELFF.

The genes are TRBV5-6 and TRBJ2-7; D gene ambiguous. Trimming left V 1 base short and J 1 base short, with 6 bases between. The V gene's germline CDR1 is SGHDT and CDR2 YYEEEE. This CDR3 spans 13 amino acids. CDR3 sequence: CASSLRNSYEQYF. The DNA for the CDR3 is TGTGCCAGCAGCTTGAGGAATTCCTACGAGCAGTACTTC.

The chain combines TRBV20-1 with TRBJ1-5; no definite D call. This CDR3 is 17 amino acids long. Germline CDR1 DFQATT, CDR2 SNEGSKA (reference sequence). The ends were cut back, 0 bases at V and 2 bases at J, with 17 bases in the middle. The CDR3 is CSARDILGPSGNQPQHF. Here the CDR3 DNA reads TGCAGTGCTAGAGATATTTTAGGCCCTTCGGGCAATCAGCCCCAGCATTTT.

The chain links TRBV20-1 to TRBJ2-7; D is ambiguous. V dropped 1 base and J dropped 7 bases, with 8 bases sitting between them. Germline assignment: CDR1 DFQATT and CDR2 SNEGSKA (reference sequence). There are 11 residues in the CDR3. The CDR3 spells CSARGGREQYF. CDR3 coding DNA: TGCAGTGCTAGAGGAGGCAGGGAGCAGTACTTC.

The chain joins TRBV3-1 to TRBJ2-1, with 9 bases matching TRBD2. This CDR3 spans 14 amino acids. With 0 bases clipped from V and 9 bases from J, the junction kept 3 bases outside the gene matches. Germline assignment: CDR1 LGHDT and CDR2 YNNKEL (reference sequence). The CDR3 nucleotides are TGTGCCAGCAGCCAAGATCCAGCGGGAGGTGAGCAGTTCTTC. It yields the protein CASSQDPAGGEQFF.

This clonotype has just a few counts. The chain uses TRBV10-1 and TRBJ2-7; 7 nucleotides match TRBD2. The CDR3 has 13 amino acids. V gave up 6 bases and J gave up 6 bases; unmatched junction bases: 8. Germline CDR1 reads WNHNN; CDR2 reads SYGVQD (reference sequence). CDR3 region: CASREGPGGEQYF. CDR3 coding DNA: TGCGCCAGCAGAGAGGGTCCGGGGGGCGAGCAGTACTTC.